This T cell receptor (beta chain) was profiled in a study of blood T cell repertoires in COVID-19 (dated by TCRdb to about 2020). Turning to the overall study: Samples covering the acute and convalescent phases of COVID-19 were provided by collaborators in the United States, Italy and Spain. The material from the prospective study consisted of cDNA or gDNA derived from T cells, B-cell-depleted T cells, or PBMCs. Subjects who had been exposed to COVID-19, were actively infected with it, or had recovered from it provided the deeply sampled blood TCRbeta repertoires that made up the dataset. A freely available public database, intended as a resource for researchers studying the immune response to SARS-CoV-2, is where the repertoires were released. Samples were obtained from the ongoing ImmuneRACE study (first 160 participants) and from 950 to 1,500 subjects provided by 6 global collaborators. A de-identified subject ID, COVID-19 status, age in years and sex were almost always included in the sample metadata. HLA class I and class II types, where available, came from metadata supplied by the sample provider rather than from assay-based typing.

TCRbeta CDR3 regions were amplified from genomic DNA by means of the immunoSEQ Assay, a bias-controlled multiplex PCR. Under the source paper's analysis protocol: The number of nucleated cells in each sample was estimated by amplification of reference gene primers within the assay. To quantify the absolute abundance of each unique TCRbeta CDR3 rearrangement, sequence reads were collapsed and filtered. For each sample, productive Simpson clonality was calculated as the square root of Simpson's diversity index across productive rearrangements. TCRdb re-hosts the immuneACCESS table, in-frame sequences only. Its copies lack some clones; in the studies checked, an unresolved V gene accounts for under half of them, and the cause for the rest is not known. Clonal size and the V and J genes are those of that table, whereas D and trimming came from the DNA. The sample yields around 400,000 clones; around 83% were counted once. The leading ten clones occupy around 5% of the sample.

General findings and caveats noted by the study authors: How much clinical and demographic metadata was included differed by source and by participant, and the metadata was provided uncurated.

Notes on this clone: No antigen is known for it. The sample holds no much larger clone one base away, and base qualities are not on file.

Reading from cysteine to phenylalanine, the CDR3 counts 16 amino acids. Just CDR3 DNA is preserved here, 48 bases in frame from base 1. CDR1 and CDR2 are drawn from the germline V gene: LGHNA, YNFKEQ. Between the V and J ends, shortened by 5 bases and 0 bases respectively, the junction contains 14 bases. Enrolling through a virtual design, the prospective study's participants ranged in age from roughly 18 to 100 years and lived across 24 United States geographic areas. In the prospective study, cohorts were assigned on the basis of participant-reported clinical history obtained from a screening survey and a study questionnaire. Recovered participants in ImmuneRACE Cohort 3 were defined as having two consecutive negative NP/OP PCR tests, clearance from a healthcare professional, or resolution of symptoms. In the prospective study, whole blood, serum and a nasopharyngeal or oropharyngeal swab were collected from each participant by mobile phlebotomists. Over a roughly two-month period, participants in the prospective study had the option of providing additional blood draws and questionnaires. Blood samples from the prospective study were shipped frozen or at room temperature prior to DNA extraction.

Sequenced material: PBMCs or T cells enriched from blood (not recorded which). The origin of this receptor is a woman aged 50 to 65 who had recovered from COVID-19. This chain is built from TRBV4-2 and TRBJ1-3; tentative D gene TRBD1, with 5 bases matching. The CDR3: CASSTQPTVSGNTIYF. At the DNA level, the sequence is TGTGCCAGCAGCACACAACCGACAGTCTCTGGAAACACCATATATTTT.